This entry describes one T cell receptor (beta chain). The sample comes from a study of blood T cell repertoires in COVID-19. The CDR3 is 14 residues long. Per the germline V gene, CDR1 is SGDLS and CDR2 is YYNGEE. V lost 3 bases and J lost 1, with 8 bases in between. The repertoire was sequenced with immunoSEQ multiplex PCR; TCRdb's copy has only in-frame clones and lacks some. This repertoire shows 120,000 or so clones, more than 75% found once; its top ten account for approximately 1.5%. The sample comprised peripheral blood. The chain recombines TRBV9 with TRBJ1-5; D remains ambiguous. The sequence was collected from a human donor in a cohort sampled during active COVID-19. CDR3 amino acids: CASSGTESNQPQHF. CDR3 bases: TGTGCCAGCAGCGGCACAGAGAGCAATCAGCCCCAGCATTTT.